The source of this T cell receptor (beta chain) is a study of T cells in Graves' hyperthyroidism and ophthalmopathy. Amplification yielded TCR beta CDR3 regions, with RNA transcripts as the source. The HTBI primer set drove a first-round RT-PCR of the TCR CDR3. MiXCR, applied by TCRdb to the multiplex PCR reads, yields one record per CDR3 protein. The sample consists of under 450,000 distinct CDR3 sequences, approximately 12% of them appearing once. The CDR3 extends over 11 amino acids. Germline V gene lookup returns CDR1 SGDLS and CDR2 YYNGEE. On this clonotype: A much larger clone lies a single base off, so this may be a read error.

This chain connects TRBV9 to TRBJ2-2, with D possibly TRBD2 on 6 matching bases. The receptor comes from a man aged 30-40 years with Graves' hyperthyroidism that later progressed to Graves' ophthalmopathy. Sequenced input: blood. CDR3: CASKSTGGLFF. The CDR3 nucleotides read TGTGCCAGCAAAAGCACCGGGGGGCTGTTTTTT.